This T cell receptor beta chain appears in the sequencing data of a study of neurological immune-mediated disorders (dated by TCRdb to 2018 to 2020). For the wider study: Of the 35 or so multiple sclerosis patients, about 30 had relapsing-remitting MS and 3 had secondary progressive MS. Peripheral blood TCR-beta repertoires from HTLV-I-associated myelopathy (HAM/TSP) patients, multiple sclerosis patients and healthy controls were compared by UMI-based sequencing. The roughly 100 TCR-beta libraries covered PBMC samples along with longitudinal samples, technical triplicates, and paired sorted CD4+ and CD8+ T-cell subsets. The cohort comprised 65 to 75 subjects: some 14 HAM/TSP patients, 35 or so multiple sclerosis patients and around 20 healthy controls. General findings and caveats noted by the study authors: In phylogenetic analysis, the repertoires of 18 of 34 MS patients grouped into a cluster of related CDR3 sequences, which suggests a possible signature at the repertoire level. TCR clonal expansion was highest in HAM/TSP patients and lowest in MS patients, with MS patients falling below even healthy controls. The MS cluster was not associated with any clinical or MRI features, and the authors stated that larger cohorts are needed. Across subjects, expanded clones never shared an identical CDR3 amino acid sequence, which suggests that the TCR-beta repertoires in every group were private.

This clonotype was observed many times. This receptor's antigen is unknown. There are no base qualities to consult, and no much larger clone falls within one base. V is pared back by 2 bases and J by 4 bases, with 8 bases lying between the germline termini. Based on the germline V gene, the CDR1 and CDR2 sequences are MDHEN and SYDVKM. Reading from cysteine to phenylalanine, the CDR3 counts 14 amino acids. The only DNA kept is the CDR3, 42 bases in frame from the first base. For the sorted-subset TCR libraries, the starting material was over 950,000 sorted CD4+ or CD8+ T cells. Multiple sclerosis patients were enrolled in a US clinical protocol evaluating disease progression by magnetic resonance imaging. Peripheral blood was subjected to Ficoll-Hypaque density gradient centrifugation to isolate PBMCs, which were then cryopreserved in liquid nitrogen. Paired sorted CD4+ and CD8+ subsets came from healthy controls, HAM/TSP patients and MS patients.

cDNA synthesis used template-switch 5'RACE with a primer carrying a 10-nucleotide random unique molecular identifier tagging each TCR transcript. Every sequencing run yielded over 170 million TCR-beta sequences covering 15-18 subjects. The RNeasy kit was used for extraction of total RNA. The KAPA Real-time Library Amplification kit was used to amplify TCR-beta VDJ regions with primers for the TCR constant region and the 5'RACE anchor. Sample indexes and Illumina adaptors were added in a first PCR, after which library yield was increased in a second PCR. The roughly 650 bp TCR product was size-selected on a 2% E-gel SizeSelection system after Ampure bead purification. Library quality was checked on a Bioanalyzer, concentration was measured with Qubit, and libraries were quantified with the Kapa Library Quantification kit before pooling. An Illumina HiSeq 2500 sequenced the libraries paired-end 2 x 150 bp. To increase sequence diversity, about 23-32% phiX was spiked into each library pool. From the authors' description of their analysis: Quality-filtered reads were processed with the UMI-based MiGEC pipeline, and over 85% of raw TCR sequences were removed by the MiGEC pipeline during error correction. VDJ genes were aligned to IMGT germline references, and each clonotype was defined by a unique CDR3 amino acid sequence together with V-J genes. Clonal expansion, Shannon diversity, and CDR3 relatedness (CalcPairwiseDistances, ClusterSamples) were evaluated with VDJtools, and phylogenetic trees were built with CLCbio workbench. A clone was classed as expanded if it had 8 or more unique UMIs, a cutoff based on coefficient-of-variation modelling across technical triplicates. TCRdb's own reprocessing of the public reads used fastp at Q25 and MiXCR and kept productive beta chains. Every entry covers one CDR3 protein and lists the most common genes and DNA from its rows. The V and J calls shown here were made by TCRdb, not taken from the authors' results. The sample table lists approximately 44,000 distinct CDR3 sequences, about 5.8% of them with a count of one. Over 1.2% of the sample rests with the top ten.

The material sequenced was CD4+ T cells from blood. The receptor comes from a woman in her late teens or twenties with multiple sclerosis. The chain uses TRBV28 and TRBJ2-2, with the D segment identity uncertain. Read as DNA, the sequence is TGTGCCAGCAGTTTAGTGCATAGCACCGGGGAGCTGTTTTTT. It encodes CASSLVHSTGELFF.